The 24 T cell receptor beta chains given below trace back to one sample, sequenced in a study of blood T cell repertoires in COVID-19. Sequencing was performed with immunoSEQ multiplex PCR; in TCRdb, only in-frame clones are kept and a portion is missing. The sample holds some 490,000 clones; 75% to 90% are singletons and the top ten take roughly 3.2%. The sequencing sample was made of peripheral blood. The receptors derive from a human donor in a cohort sampled during active COVID-19.

The CDR3 DNA is TGCGCCAGCAGCCAAGATGGAGGGGCTAGCGGGATTGGTGAGCAGTTCTTC. This gives the protein CASSQDGGASGIGEQFF. The J gene is TRBJ2-1, the V gene TRBV4-1; TRBD2 aligns across 9 bases. Germline loops: CDR1 MGHRA, CDR2 YSYEKL. This CDR3 contains 17 residues. The trim removed 0 bases at V and 9 bases at J, leaving 12 bases unmatched.

The chain has TRBV19 and TRBJ2-1; 10 nucleotides agree with TRBD2. V was clipped by 4 bases and J by 9 bases; unmatched bases: 6. Germline values: CDR1 LNHDA, CDR2 SQIVND (reference sequence). The CDR3 is 14 amino acids. The CDR3, as DNA: TGTGCCAGTAGTACAGCGGGAGGGCAAGGTGAGCAGTTCTTC. It specifies CASSTAGGQGEQFF.

The chain carries TRBV13 and TRBJ2-7; 8 bases map to TRBD2. The V and J ends lost 5 bases and 3 bases, in that order; junction bases with no gene match: 9. CDR1 is PRHDT, CDR2 FYEKMQ, per germline (reference sequence). The CDR3 consists of 15 residues. CDR3 protein: CASSKGREAFYEQYF. The CDR3 DNA reads TGTGCCAGCAGCAAGGGGCGGGAGGCCTTCTACGAGCAGTACTTC. The full variable domain, its missing parts supplied by reference TRBV13 and TRBJ2-7, is AAGVIQSPRHLIKEKRETATLKCYPIPRHDTVYWYQQGPGQDPQFLISFYEKMQSDKGSIPDRFSAQQFSDYHSELNMSSLELGDSALYFCASSKGREAFYEQYFGPGTRLTVT.

This clone was counted once. This chain joins TRBV4-1 and TRBJ2-1; 8 nucleotides align to TRBD2. With V trimmed by 0 bases and J by 1 base, 5 bases remained unmatched. Per germline, CDR1 MGHRA and CDR2 YSYEKL. The length of the CDR3 is 17 residues. The CDR3 sequence: CASSQDLGGRSYNEQFF. The CDR3 DNA follows: TGCGCCAGCAGCCAAGATTTGGGCGGGAGGTCCTACAATGAGCAGTTCTTC.

This chain links TRBV5-1 with TRBJ2-7; tentative D call: TRBD1 (6 bases). Germline CDR1 SGHRS, CDR2 YFSETQ. The CDR3 loop spans 15 amino acids. V shed 4 bases and J shed 0 bases, with 14 bases lying between them. In DNA form, the CDR3 reads TGCGCCAGCAGCATGACAGGTCCGAGCTCCTACGAGCAGTACTTC. It translates to CASSMTGPSSYEQYF.

The rearrangement joins TRBV28 to TRBJ2-7; D unresolved. CDR3 length: 14 residues. Germline V gene lookup returns CDR1 MDHEN and CDR2 SYDVKM. The ends were cut back, 3 bases at V and 0 bases at J, with 9 bases in the middle. The CDR3 DNA reads TGTGCCAGCAGTTTCTACGGTTTCTCCTACGAGCAGTACTTC. This translates into CASSFYGFSYEQYF.

The chain's CDR3 is CASSESPRVQETQYF. In DNA, the CDR3 is TGTGCCAGCAGTGAGAGCCCGAGGGTCCAAGAGACCCAGTACTTC. The V gene is TRBV6-1, the J gene TRBJ2-5; D is perhaps TRBD2 (5 bases). Germline-derived CDR1 and CDR2 are MNHNS and SASEGT. This CDR3 spans 15 amino acids. V lost 3 bases to trimming and J lost 1 base, with 12 bases between them.

Notes on this clone: Other DNA sequences of this sample code for an identical CDR3. J is TRBJ2-5 and V is TRBV18; TRBD1 is a possible D gene (6 bases). Germline CDR1 reads KGHSH; CDR2 reads LQKENI. CDR3 length equals 13 residues. With 5 bases removed from V and 2 bases from J, the gap between germline ends came to 9 bases. As DNA, the CDR3 is TGTGCCAGCTCATCCGGACAGCAAGAGACCCAGTACTTC. Its translation is CASSSGQQETQYF.

The chain joins TRBV10-3 to TRBJ2-3, with 13 nucleotides matching TRBD2. The germline V gene has CDR1 ENHRY and CDR2 SYGVKD. The length of the CDR3 is 16 residues. V gave up 5 bases and J gave up 1 base; unmatched junction bases: 3. CDR3 DNA: TGTGCCATCAGTACTAGCGGGAGGGACGGCACAGATACGCAGTATTTT. Protein sequence: CAISTSGRDGTDTQYF.

J is TRBJ1-6 and V is TRBV5-4; D is undetermined. CDR1 and CDR2 from the germline V gene are SGHNT and YYREEE (reference sequence). The CDR3 covers 14 residues. Trimming took off 3 bases at V and 5 bases at J, with 9 bases between the two ends. The CDR3: CASSSQIHNSPLHF. In DNA form, the CDR3 reads TGTGCCAGCAGCTCACAGATACATAATTCACCCCTCCACTTT.

The gene calls are TRBV19 and TRBJ1-2, with unresolved D. The germline CDR1 and CDR2 sequences are LNHDA and SQIVND (reference sequence). CDR3 length: 16 residues. Trimming shortened V by 1 base and J by 6 bases, and 18 bases separated the two germline ends. Written as DNA, the CDR3 is TGTGCCAGTAGTATAGTTCGACTTTCTAAGGAGAATGGCTACACCTTC. Amino acid sequence: CASSIVRLSKENGYTF. The whole variable domain, filled in from reference TRBV19 and TRBJ1-2, reads DGGITQSPKYLFRKEGQNVTLSCEQNLNHDAMYWYRQDPGQGLRLIYYSQIVNDFQKGDIAEGYSVSREKKESFPLTVTSAQKNPTAFYLCASSIVRLSKENGYTFGSGTRLTVV.

The chain is built from TRBV5-6 and TRBJ2-7; 9 nucleotides match TRBD1. CDR1 is SGHDT and CDR2 is YYEEEE in the germline V gene. Losses at the gene ends were 4 bases for V and 0 bases for J; bases not matched to a gene: 5. This CDR3 contains 15 residues. CDR3 residues: CASSIGTGYSYEQYF. CDR3 in DNA: TGTGCCAGCAGCATCGGGACAGGGTACTCCTACGAGCAGTACTTC.

This sequence joins TRBV7-9 and TRBJ2-7; maybe TRBD1 (5 bases). CDR3 size: 13 residues. V lost 5 bases and J lost 3, with 11 bases in between. Per germline, CDR1 SEHNR and CDR2 FQNEAQ (reference sequence). The CDR3 region is CASSPIQGYEQYF. CDR3 coding DNA: TGTGCCAGCAGCCCGATTCAGGGCTACGAGCAGTACTTC.

The rearrangement uses TRBV5-1 and TRBJ1-1, with D uncertain. Trimming shortened V by 3 bases and J by 0 bases, and 9 bases separated the two germline ends. Germline V gene lookup returns CDR1 SGHRS and CDR2 YFSETQ. The CDR3 loop spans 14 amino acids. This CDR3 reads CASSSEDMNTEAFF. In DNA, the CDR3 is TGCGCCAGCAGCTCTGAAGACATGAACACTGAAGCTTTCTTT.

The V and J genes are TRBV9 and TRBJ2-1, with 8 positions matching TRBD1. Germline V gene data show CDR1 as SGDLS and CDR2 as YYNGEE. There are 15 residues in the CDR3. V lost 5 bases to trimming and J lost 3 bases; unmatched junction nucleotides: 7. The CDR3 coding sequence is TGTGCCAGCAGTCTGGACAGGGCCCACTACAATGAGCAGTTCTTC. It encodes CASSLDRAHYNEQFF.

The chain combines TRBV6-2 or TRBV6-3 with TRBJ1-6; D call uncertain. Trimming stripped 2 bases from V and 0 bases from J, with 8 bases between. The length of the CDR3 is 16 residues. Germline V gene data show CDR1 as MNHEY and CDR2 as SVGEGT. CDR3 residues: CASSYDGDSYNSPLHF. CDR3 DNA: TGTGCCAGCAGTTACGACGGGGACTCCTATAATTCACCCCTCCACTTT.

The rearrangement joins TRBV9 to TRBJ1-5; D is ambiguous. The V gene lost 6 bases and the J gene lost 2 bases, with 24 bases spanning the gap. The V gene's germline CDR1 is SGDLS and CDR2 YYNGEE. CDR3 size: 18 residues. CDR3 loop: CASKTVLRGRGGNQPQHF. DNA for the CDR3: TGTGCCAGCAAGACTGTTCTCCGAGGCCGCGGCGGCAATCAGCCCCAGCATTTT. Based on the CDR3 plus reference TRBV9 and TRBJ1-5, the full variable domain is DSGVTQTPKHLITATGQRVTLRCSPRSGDLSVYWYQQSLDQGLQFLIQYYNGEERAKGNILERFSAQQFPDLHSELNLSSLELGDSALYFCASKTVLRGRGGNQPQHFGDGTRLSIL.

V and J are TRBV7-9 and TRBJ2-3; the match to TRBD1 covers 8 bases. V trimming: 4 bases; J trimming: 3 bases; junction bases outside the gene matches: 9. This CDR3 has 16 residues. Germline V gene lookup returns CDR1 SEHNR and CDR2 FQNEAQ (reference sequence). The CDR3 DNA sequence: TGTGCCAGCAGCTCGGAGGAGGACAGGGAGACAGATACGCAGTATTTT. It translates to CASSSEEDRETDTQYF.

The V call is TRBV29-1, the J call TRBJ2-1, with D possibly TRBD2 on 5 matching bases. The V and J ends lost 6 bases and 4 bases respectively, with 16 bases between them. CDR1 is SQVTM and CDR2 is ANQGSEA in the germline V gene. The CDR3 has 14 amino acids. The CDR3 DNA is TGCAGCGTCCCGGGGTGGCAGGTTTACAATGAGCAGTTCTTC. Translated, it gives CSVPGWQVYNEQFF.

This chain joins TRBV2 and TRBJ1-1; the D is unclear. The germline V gene encodes CDR1 SNHLY and CDR2 FYNNEI. The CDR3 spans 12 residues. V lost 4 bases, J lost 7 bases, and 10 bases lay in between. The CDR3 loop is CASSGGHLEAFF. CDR3 bases: TGTGCCAGCAGTGGCGGGCACCTTGAAGCTTTCTTT.

This clone was observed a few times. The rearrangement joins TRBV2 to TRBJ1-6; D is undetermined. Looked up from germline, CDR1 is SNHLY and CDR2 is FYNNEI. Between the trimmed V and J ends, which lost 7 bases and 14 bases, there was a span of 15 bases. This CDR3 is built from 12 residues. CDR3 bases: TGTGCCAGCACCGAACCCGTCGGAGCCCTCCACTTT. Translating gives CASTEPVGALHF.

The rearrangement links TRBV3-1 (or the pseudogene TRBV3-2) to TRBJ1-2; D possibly corresponds to TRBD1 (5 bases). Per the germline V gene, CDR1 is LGHDT and CDR2 is YNNKEL (reference sequence). The CDR3 has 16 residues. Trimming shortened V by 0 bases and J by 6 bases, and 17 bases separated the two germline ends. DNA of the CDR3: TGTGCCAGCAGCCAAGATCTGACACAGGCTGGAAATGGCTACACCTTC. Amino acid sequence: CASSQDLTQAGNGYTF.

The V gene is TRBV9, the J gene TRBJ2-1; 7 positions match TRBD1. This CDR3 is built from 18 residues. V lost 0 bases and J lost 0; bases outside the gene matches: 9. Germline V gives CDR1 SGDLS, CDR2 YYNGEE. DNA for the CDR3: TGTGCCAGCAGCGTAGGGGACAGACACTTCAGCTCCTACAATGAGCAGTTCTTC. Translation: CASSVGDRHFSSYNEQFF.

With respect to this clone: Other nucleotide sequences in the sample specify the same CDR3. This chain links TRBV19 with TRBJ2-2; a possible D gene is TRBD2 (5 bases). V dropped 4 bases and J dropped 1 base, with 10 bases sitting between them. Germline V gives CDR1 LNHDA, CDR2 SQIVND (reference sequence). The length of the CDR3 is 15 residues. CDR3 in DNA: TGTGCCAGTAGTAGGGGTCGGGGGAACACCGGGGAGCTGTTTTTT. Its protein is CASSRGRGNTGELFF.